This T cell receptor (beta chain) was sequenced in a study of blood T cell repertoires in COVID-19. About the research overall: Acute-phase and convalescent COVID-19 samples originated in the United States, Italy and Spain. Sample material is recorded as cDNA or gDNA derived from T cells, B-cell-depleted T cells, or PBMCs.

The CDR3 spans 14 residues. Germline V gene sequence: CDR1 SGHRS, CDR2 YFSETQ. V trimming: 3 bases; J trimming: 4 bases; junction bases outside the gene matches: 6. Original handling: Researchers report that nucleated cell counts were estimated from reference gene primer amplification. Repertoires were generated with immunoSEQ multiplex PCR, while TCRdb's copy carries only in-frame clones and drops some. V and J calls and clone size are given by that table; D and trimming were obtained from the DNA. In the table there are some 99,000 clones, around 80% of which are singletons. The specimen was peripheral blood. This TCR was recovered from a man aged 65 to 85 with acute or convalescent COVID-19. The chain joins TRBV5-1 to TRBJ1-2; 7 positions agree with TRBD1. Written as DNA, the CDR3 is TGCGCCAGCAGCTCGCTACAGGGGATCTATGGCTACACCTTC. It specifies CASSSLQGIYGYTF.